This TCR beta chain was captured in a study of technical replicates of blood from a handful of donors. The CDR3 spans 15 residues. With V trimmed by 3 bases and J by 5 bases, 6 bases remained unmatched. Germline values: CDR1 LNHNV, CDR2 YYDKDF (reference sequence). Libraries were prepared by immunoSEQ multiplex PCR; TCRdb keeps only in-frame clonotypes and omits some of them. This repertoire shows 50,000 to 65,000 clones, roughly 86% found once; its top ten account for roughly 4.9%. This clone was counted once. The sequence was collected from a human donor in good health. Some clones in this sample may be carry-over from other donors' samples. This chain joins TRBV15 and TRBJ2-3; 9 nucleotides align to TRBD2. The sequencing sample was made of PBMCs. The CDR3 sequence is CATSRVAGVGDTQYF. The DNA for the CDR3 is TGTGCCACCAGCAGGGTAGCGGGAGTGGGAGATACGCAGTATTTT.